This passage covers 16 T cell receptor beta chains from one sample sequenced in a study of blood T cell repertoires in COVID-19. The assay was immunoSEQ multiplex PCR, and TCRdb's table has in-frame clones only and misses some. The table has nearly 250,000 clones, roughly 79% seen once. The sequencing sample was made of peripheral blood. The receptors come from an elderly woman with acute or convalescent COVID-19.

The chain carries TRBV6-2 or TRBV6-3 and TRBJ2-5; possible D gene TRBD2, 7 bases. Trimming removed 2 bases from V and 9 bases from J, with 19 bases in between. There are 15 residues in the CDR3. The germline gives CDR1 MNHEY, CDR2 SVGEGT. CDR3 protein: CASSYLAGAREAQYF. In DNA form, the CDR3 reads TGTGCCAGCAGTTACCTTGCGGGGGCCCGGGAGGCCCAGTACTTC.

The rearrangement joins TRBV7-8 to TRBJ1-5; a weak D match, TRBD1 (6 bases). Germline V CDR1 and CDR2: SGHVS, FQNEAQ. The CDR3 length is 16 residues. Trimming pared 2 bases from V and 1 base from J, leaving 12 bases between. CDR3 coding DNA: TGTGCCAGCAGCTTAATCCAGGGGCGGAGCAATCAGCCCCAGCATTTT. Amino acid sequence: CASSLIQGRSNQPQHF.

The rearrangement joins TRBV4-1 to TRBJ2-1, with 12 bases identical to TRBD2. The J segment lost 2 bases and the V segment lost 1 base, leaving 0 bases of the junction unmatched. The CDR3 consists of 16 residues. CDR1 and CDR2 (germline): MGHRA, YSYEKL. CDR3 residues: CASSQGTSGTYNEQFF. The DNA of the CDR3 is TGCGCCAGCAGCCAAGGGACTAGCGGGACCTACAATGAGCAGTTCTTC.

CDR3 sequence: CASSLLALTADIQYF. The DNA for the CDR3 is TGTGCCAGCAGCTTACTAGCGCTCACTGCAGACATTCAGTACTTC. V is TRBV11-2 and J is TRBJ2-4, with D tentatively TRBD2 (6 bases). Germline V gives CDR1 SGHAT, CDR2 FQNNGV. CDR3 length equals 15 residues. V gave up 2 bases and J gave up 8 bases, with 16 bases separating them. Filled out from reference TRBV11-2 and TRBJ2-4, the complete variable domain reads EAGVAQSPRYKIIEKRQSVAFWCNPISGHATLYWYQQILGQGPKLLIQFQNNGVVDDSQLPKDRFSAERLKGVDSTLKIQPAKLEDSAVYLCASSLLALTADIQYFGAGTRLSVL.

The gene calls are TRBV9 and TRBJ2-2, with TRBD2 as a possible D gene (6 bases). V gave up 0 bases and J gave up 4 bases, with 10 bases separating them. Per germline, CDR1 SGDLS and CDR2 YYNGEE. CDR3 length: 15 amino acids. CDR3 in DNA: TGTGCCAGCAGCGTAGTGGGTAGCGGCACCGGGGAGCTGTTTTTT. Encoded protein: CASSVVGSGTGELFF.

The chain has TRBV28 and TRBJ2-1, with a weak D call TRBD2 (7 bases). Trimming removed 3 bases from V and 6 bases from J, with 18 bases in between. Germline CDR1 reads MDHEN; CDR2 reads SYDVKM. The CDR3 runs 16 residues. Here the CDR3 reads CASSLLLGRGSNEQFF. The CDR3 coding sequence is TGTGCCAGCAGTTTGTTGCTAGGGAGGGGGAGCAATGAGCAGTTCTTC.

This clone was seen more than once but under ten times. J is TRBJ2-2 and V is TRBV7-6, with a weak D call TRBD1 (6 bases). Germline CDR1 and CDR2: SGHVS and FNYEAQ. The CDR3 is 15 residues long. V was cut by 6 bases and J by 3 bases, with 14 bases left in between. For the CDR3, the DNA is TGTGCCAGCAGAGGCAGGGGTTTGGACACCGGGGAGCTGTTTTTT. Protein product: CASRGRGLDTGELFF.

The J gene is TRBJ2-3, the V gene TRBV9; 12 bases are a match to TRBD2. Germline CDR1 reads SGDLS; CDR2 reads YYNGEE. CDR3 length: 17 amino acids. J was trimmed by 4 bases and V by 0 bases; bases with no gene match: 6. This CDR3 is CASSVGRASGGADTQYF. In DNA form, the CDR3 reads TGTGCCAGCAGCGTAGGAAGGGCTAGCGGGGGGGCAGATACGCAGTATTTT.

The CDR3 loop reads CASSLATGWQETQYF. The CDR3 nucleotides are TGCGCCAGCAGCTTGGCGACAGGGTGGCAAGAGACCCAGTACTTC. The chain employs TRBV5-1 and TRBJ2-5, with TRBD1 matching 7 bases. This CDR3 comprises 15 residues. The germline gives CDR1 SGHRS, CDR2 YFSETQ. Trimming removed 0 bases from V and 2 bases from J; junction bases left unmatched: 4. Full variable domain (remainder filled in from reference TRBV5-1 and TRBJ2-5): KAGVTQTPRYLIKTRGQQVTLSCSPISGHRSVSWYQQTPGQGLQFLFEYFSETQRNKGNFPGRFSGRQFSNSRSEMNVSTLELGDSALYLCASSLATGWQETQYFGPGTRLLVL.

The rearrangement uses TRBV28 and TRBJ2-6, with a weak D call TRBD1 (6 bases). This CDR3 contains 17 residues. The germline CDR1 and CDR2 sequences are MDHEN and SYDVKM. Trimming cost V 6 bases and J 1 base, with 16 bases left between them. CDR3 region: CASSLFVTGSGANVLTF. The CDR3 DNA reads TGTGCCAGCAGCCTTTTCGTAACAGGGTCTGGGGCCAACGTCCTGACTTTC.

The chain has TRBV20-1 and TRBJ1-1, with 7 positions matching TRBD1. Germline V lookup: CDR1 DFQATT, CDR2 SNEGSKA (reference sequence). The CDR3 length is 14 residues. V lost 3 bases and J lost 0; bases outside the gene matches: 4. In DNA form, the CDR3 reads TGCAGTGCTAGTCGACAGGGCGTGAACACTGAAGCTTTCTTT. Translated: CSASRQGVNTEAFF.

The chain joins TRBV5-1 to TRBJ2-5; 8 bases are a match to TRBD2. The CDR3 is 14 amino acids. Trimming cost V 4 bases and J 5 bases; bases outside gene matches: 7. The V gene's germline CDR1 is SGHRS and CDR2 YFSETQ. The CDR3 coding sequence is TGCGCCAGCAGCCTTAGCGGGATACGGGAGACCCAGTACTTC. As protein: CASSLSGIRETQYF.

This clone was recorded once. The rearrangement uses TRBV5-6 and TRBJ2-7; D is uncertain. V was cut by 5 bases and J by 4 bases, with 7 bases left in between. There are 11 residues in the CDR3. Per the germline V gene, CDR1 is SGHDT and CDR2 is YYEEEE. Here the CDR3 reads CASRRAYEQYF. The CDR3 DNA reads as TGTGCCAGCAGACGAGCATACGAGCAGTACTTC.

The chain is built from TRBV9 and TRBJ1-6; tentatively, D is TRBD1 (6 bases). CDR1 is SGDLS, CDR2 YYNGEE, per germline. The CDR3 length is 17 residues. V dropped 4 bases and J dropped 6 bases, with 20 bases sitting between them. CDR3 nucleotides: TGTGCCAGCAGCCCCCGAGGGGGAGGGCAGACTAATTCACCCCTCCACTTT. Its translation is CASSPRGGGQTNSPLHF.

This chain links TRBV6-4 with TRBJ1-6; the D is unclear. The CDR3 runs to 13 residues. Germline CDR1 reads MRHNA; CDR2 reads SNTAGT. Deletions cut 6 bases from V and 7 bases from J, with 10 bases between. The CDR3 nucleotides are TGTGCCAGCAGACCGACGGAGAATTCACCCCTCCACTTT. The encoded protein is CASRPTENSPLHF.

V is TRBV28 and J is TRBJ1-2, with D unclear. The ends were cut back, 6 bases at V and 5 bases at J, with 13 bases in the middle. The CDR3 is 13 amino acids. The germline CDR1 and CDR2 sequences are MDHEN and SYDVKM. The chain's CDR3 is CASSPGVDYGYTF. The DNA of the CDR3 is TGTGCCAGCAGCCCGGGAGTTGATTATGGCTACACCTTC.